The next 11 T cell receptor beta chains were all read from a single sample in a study of T cells after yellow fever vaccination. TCRdb reprocessed the 5' RACE reads with MiXCR, giving one entry per CDR3 protein. The table has about 300,000 distinct CDR3 sequences, almost 4% seen once. The source was PBMCs, collected 5 days after the yellow fever booster vaccination. All receptors come from a man between 18 and 29 years old who received the YFV17D yellow fever vaccine.

The V and J genes are TRBV25-1 and TRBJ2-3, with D possibly TRBD1 on 6 matching bases. Germline V lookup: CDR1 MGHDK, CDR2 SYGVNS. The CDR3 is 13 amino acids. Trimming took 4 bases from V and 6 from J, leaving 11 bases between them. CDR3 in DNA: TGTGCCAGCAGTGCCACAGGGACGGATACGCAGTATTTT. This gives the protein CASSATGTDTQYF.

This sequence joins TRBV7-9 and TRBJ1-1, with TRBD1 as a possible D gene (5 bases). Per germline, CDR1 SEHNR and CDR2 FQNEAQ (reference sequence). Trimming removed 6 bases from V and 3 bases from J, with 11 bases in between. There are 13 residues in the CDR3. CDR3 DNA: TGTGCCAGCAGGTCGAGCAGGGACACTGAAGCTTTCTTT. This translates into CASRSSRDTEAFF.

The chain carries TRBV18 and TRBJ2-7; a possible D gene is TRBD2 (6 bases). V gave up 4 bases and J gave up 0 bases, with 13 bases separating them. CDR1 KGHSH and CDR2 LQKENI come from the germline V gene. The CDR3 runs to 15 residues. CDR3 in DNA: TGTGCCAGCTCACAACCGGGACTCCTCTCCTACGAGCAGTACGTC. This encodes CASSQPGLLSYEQYV.

This clonotype occurred many times. The chain links TRBV7-7 to TRBJ2-3; TRBD2 matches 11 bases. Germline assignment: CDR1 SSHAT and CDR2 FNYEAQ (reference sequence). J was trimmed by 1 base and V by 4 bases; bases with no gene match: 4. The CDR3 is made up of 16 amino acids. The CDR3 region has the DNA TGTGCCAGCAGCTCTAGCGGGGGGCCGGGCACAGATACGCAGTATTTT. Translating gives CASSSSGGPGTDTQYF.

This clonotype was counted ten times or more. This sequence joins TRBV3-1 and TRBJ2-7; D unresolved. This CDR3 is built from 13 residues. Germline CDR1 is LGHDT and CDR2 is YNNKEL (reference sequence). The germline V and J ends were trimmed by 1 base and 4 bases, with 8 bases remaining between them. The CDR3: CASSQGLWYEQYV. The CDR3 region has the DNA TGTGCCAGCAGCCAAGGCCTGTGGTACGAGCAGTACGTC.

The chain uses TRBV18 and TRBJ1-2, with TRBD1 matching over 8 bases. CDR3 length: 14 amino acids. With 3 bases clipped from V and 4 bases from J, the junction kept 4 bases outside the gene matches. Per the germline V gene, CDR1 is KGHSH and CDR2 is LQKENI. This chain's CDR3 is CASSPGQGIYGYTF. The CDR3 DNA reads as TGTGCCAGCTCACCCGGACAGGGCATCTATGGCTACACCTTC.

This clonotype has at least ten counts. The J gene is TRBJ2-3, the V gene TRBV12-3 or TRBV12-4; D might be TRBD1 or TRBD2, each matching 5 bases. V was clipped by 4 bases and J by 1 base, with 9 bases between them. The CDR3 extends over 14 amino acids. The CDR3 sequence: CASSYRDGTDTQYF. The CDR3 DNA is TGTGCCAGCAGTTACCGGGACGGCACAGATACGCAGTATTTT.

This clonotype was recorded a few times. The chain links TRBV15 to TRBJ1-4; D uncertain. Germline assignment: CDR1 LNHNV and CDR2 YYDKDF (reference sequence). The CDR3 is 16 residues long. V was shortened by 1 base and J by 1 base, with 10 bases between the two germline ends. Here the CDR3 reads CATSRVASRTNEKLFF. CDR3 coding DNA: TGTGCCACCAGCAGAGTCGCAAGCAGAACTAATGAAAAACTGTTTTTT.

The rearrangement uses TRBV20-1 and TRBJ2-5; 9 bases fit TRBD2. V shed 5 bases and J 4 bases; nucleotides not matched to a gene: 2. Germline loops: CDR1 DFQATT, CDR2 SNEGSKA (reference sequence). The CDR3 length is 12 residues. The CDR3 loop is CSAQRGVETQYF. The CDR3 DNA reads as TGCAGTGCTCAGCGGGGGGTAGAGACCCAGTACTTC.

This clonotype was detected a few times. V usage is TRBV5-1 and J usage is TRBJ2-5, with D unclear. Germline V gives CDR1 SGHRS, CDR2 YFSETQ. V shed 4 bases and J shed 0 bases, with 13 bases lying between them. This CDR3 has 15 amino acids. DNA of the CDR3: TGCGCCAGCAGCGACCCAATGAGGAACCAAGAGACCCAGTACTTC. Residues: CASSDPMRNQETQYF.

This clonotype was picked up a small number of times. This chain's CDR3 is CSVEYSYEQYF. The CDR3 DNA is TGCAGCGTTGAGTACAGCTACGAGCAGTACTTC. The chain links TRBV29-1 to TRBJ2-7, with no clear D. From germline, CDR1 is SQVTM and CDR2 ANQGSEA. CDR3 size: 11 residues. V was shortened by 3 bases and J by 3 bases, with 6 bases between the two germline ends.